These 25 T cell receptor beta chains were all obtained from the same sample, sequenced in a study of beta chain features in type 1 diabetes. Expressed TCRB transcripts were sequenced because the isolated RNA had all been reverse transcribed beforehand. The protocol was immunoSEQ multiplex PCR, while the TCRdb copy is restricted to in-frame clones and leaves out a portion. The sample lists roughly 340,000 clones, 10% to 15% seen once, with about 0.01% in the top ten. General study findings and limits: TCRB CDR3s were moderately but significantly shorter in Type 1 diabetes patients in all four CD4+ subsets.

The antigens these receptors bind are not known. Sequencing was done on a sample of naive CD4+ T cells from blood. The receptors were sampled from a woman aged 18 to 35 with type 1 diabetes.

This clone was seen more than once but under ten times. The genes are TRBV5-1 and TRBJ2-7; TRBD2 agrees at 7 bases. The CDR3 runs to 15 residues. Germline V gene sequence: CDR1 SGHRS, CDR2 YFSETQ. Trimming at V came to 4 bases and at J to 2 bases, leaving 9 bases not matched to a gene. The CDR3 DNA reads TGCGCCAGCAGCGTGCTAGCGGAGGAAACCTACGAGCAGTACTTC. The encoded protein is CASSVLAEETYEQYF.

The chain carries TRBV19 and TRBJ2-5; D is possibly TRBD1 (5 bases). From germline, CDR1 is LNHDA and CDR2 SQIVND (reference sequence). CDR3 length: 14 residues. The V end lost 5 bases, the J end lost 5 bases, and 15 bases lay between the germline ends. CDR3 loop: CASSGIKGLETQYF. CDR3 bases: TGTGCCAGTAGTGGGATCAAGGGGCTGGAGACCCAGTACTTC.

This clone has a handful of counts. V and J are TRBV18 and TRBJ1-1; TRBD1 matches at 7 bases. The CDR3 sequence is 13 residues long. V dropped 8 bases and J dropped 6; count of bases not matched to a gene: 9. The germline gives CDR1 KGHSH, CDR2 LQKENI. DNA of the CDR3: TGTGCCAGCCGAATACCGACAGGGTCTGAAGCTTTCTTT. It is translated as CASRIPTGSEAFF.

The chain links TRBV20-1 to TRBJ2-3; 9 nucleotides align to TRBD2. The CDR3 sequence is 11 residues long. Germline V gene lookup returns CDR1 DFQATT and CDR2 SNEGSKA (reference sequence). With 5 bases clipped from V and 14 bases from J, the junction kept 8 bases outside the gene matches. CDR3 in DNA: TGCAGTGCTTCGCTTAGCGGGGGAAGGTATTTT. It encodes CSASLSGGRYF.

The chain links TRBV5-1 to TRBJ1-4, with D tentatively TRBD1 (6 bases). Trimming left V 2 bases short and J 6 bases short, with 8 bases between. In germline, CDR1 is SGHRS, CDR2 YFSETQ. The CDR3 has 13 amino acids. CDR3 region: CASSFWTDEKLFF. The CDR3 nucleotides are TGCGCCAGCAGCTTTTGGACAGATGAAAAACTGTTTTTT.

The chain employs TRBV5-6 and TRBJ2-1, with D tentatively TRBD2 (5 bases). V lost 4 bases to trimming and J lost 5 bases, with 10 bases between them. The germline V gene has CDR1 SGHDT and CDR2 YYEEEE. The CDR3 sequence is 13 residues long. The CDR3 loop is CASSLWTDNEQFF. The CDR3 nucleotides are TGTGCCAGCAGCCTATGGACTGACAATGAGCAGTTCTTC.

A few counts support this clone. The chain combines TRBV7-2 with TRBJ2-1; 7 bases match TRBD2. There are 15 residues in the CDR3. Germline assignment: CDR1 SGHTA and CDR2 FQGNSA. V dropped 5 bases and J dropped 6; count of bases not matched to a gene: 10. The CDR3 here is CASSHPLADRNEQFF. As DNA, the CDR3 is TGTGCCAGCAGCCACCCCCTAGCGGACCGCAATGAGCAGTTCTTC. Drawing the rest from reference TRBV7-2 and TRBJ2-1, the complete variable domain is GAGVSQSPSNKVTEKGKDVELRCDPISGHTALYWYRQSLGQGLEFLIYFQGNSAPDKSGLPSDRFSAERTGGSVSTLTIQRTQQEDSAVYLCASSHPLADRNEQFFGPGTRLTVL.

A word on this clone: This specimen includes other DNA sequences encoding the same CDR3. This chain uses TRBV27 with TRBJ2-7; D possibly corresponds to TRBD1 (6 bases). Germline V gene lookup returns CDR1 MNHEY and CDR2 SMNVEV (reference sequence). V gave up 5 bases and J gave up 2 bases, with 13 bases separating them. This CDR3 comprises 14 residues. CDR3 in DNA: TGTGCCAGCAGTGCAATCAGGGGACCCTACGAGCAGTACTTC. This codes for CASSAIRGPYEQYF.

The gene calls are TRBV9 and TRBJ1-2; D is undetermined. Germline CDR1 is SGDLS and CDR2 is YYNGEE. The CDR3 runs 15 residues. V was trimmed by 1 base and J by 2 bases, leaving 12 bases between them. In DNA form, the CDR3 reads TGTGCCAGCAGCGTATACAGCCAAACCAACTATGGCTACACCTTC. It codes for CASSVYSQTNYGYTF.

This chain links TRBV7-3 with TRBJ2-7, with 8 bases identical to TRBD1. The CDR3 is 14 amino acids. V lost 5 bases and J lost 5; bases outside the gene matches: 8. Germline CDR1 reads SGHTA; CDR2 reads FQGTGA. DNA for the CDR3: TGTGCCAGCAGCCCGGGACAGGCTATAGACGAGCAGTACTTC. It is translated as CASSPGQAIDEQYF.

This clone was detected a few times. The CDR3 reads CSARRAYEQYF. The CDR3 bases are TGCAGTGCAAGGAGGGCCTACGAGCAGTACTTC. The chain has TRBV20-1 and TRBJ2-7, with D tentatively TRBD2 (6 bases). The germline CDR1 and CDR2 sequences are DFQATT and SNEGSKA (reference sequence). The ends were cut back, 6 bases at V and 2 bases at J, with 8 bases in the middle. The CDR3 has 11 amino acids.

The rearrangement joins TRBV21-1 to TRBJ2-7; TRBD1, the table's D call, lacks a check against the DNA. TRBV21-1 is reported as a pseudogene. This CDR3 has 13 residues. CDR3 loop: CASPGDRGYEQYF. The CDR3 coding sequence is TGTGCCAGTCCGGGGGACAGGGGATATGAGCAGTACTTC.

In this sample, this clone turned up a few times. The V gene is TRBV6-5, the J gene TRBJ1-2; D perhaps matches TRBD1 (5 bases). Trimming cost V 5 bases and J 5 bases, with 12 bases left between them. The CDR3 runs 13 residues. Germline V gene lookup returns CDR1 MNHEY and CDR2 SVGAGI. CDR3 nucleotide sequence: TGTGCCAGCAGTCGGTACAGGTGGTATGGCTACACCTTC. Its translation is CASSRYRWYGYTF.

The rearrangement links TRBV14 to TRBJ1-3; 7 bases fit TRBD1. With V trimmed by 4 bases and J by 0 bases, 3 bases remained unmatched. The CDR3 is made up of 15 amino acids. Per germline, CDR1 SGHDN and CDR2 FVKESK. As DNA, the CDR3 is TGTGCCAGCAGCCCAGGGACAGTCTCTGGAAACACCATATATTTT. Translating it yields CASSPGTVSGNTIYF.

CDR3: CASGDRGPGGNQPQHF. In DNA form, the CDR3 reads TGTGCCAGTGGGGACAGGGGCCCAGGAGGCAATCAGCCCCAGCATTTT. The rearrangement uses TRBV19 and TRBJ1-5, with TRBD1 identical over 10 bases. CDR3 length: 16 residues. After removal of 8 bases from V and 2 bases from J, the junction contained 9 bases not matched to a gene. Germline V gene data show CDR1 as LNHDA and CDR2 as SQIVND (reference sequence).

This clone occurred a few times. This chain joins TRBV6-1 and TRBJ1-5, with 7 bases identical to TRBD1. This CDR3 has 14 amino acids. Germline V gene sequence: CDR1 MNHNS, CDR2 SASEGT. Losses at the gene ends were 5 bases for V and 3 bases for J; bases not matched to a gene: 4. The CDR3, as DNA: TGTGCCAGCAGTCAAGACAGGGTCAATCAGCCCCAGCATTTT. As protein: CASSQDRVNQPQHF.

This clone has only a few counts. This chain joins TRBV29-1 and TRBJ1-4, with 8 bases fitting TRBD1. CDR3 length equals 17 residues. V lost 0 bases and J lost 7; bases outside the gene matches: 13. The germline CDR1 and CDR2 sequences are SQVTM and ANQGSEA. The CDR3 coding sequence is TGCAGCGTTGAAGATGGGGGCCGAGACAGGGGAGGTGAAAAACTGTTTTTT. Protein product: CSVEDGGRDRGGEKLFF.

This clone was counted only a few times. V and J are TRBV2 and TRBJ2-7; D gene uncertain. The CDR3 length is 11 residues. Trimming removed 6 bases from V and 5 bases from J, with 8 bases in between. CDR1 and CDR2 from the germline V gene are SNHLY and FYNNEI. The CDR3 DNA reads TGTGCCAGCAGGCTAAGTAACGAGCAGTACTTC. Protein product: CASRLSNEQYF.

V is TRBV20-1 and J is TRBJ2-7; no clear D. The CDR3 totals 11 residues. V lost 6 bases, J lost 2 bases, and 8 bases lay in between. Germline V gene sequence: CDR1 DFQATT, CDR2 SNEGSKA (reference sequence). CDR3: CSAQATYEQYF. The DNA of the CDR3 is TGCAGTGCCCAAGCTACCTACGAGCAGTACTTC.

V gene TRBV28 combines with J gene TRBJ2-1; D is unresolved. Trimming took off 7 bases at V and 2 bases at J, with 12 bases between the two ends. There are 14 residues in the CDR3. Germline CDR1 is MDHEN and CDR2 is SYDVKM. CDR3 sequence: CASTLELPYNEQFF. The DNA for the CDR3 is TGTGCCAGCACGTTGGAGCTCCCCTACAATGAGCAGTTCTTC.

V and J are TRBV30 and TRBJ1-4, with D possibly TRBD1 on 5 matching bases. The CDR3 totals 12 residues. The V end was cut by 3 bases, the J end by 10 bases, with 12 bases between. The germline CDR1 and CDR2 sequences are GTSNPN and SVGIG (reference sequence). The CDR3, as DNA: TGTGCCTGGAGCCTAGACAGTACAAAACTGTTTTTT. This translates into CAWSLDSTKLFF.

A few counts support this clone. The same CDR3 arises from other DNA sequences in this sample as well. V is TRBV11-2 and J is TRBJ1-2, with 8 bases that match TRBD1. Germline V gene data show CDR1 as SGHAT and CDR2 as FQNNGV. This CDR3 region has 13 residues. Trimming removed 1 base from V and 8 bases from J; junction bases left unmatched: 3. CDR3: CASSLGQGRGYTF. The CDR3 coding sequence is TGTGCCAGCAGCTTAGGACAGGGGCGCGGCTACACCTTC.

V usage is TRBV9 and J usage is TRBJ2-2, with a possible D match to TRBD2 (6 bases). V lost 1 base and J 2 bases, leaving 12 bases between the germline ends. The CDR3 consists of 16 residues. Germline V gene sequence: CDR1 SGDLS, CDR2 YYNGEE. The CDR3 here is CASSVWGDRNTGELFF. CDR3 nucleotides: TGTGCCAGCAGCGTATGGGGGGACCGAAACACCGGGGAGCTGTTTTTT.

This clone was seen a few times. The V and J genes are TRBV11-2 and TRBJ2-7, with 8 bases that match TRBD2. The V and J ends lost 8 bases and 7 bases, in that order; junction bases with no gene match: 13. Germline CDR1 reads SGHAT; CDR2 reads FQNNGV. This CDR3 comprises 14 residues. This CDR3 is CASRLTGGPGEQYF. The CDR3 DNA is TGTGCCAGCCGTTTGACGGGGGGGCCTGGAGAGCAGTACTTC.

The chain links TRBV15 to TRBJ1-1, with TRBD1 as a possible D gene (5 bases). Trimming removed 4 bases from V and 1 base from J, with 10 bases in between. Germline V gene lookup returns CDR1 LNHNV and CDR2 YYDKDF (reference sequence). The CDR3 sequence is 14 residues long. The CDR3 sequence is CATSTPDKNTEAFF. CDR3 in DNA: TGTGCCACCAGCACTCCGGACAAGAACACTGAAGCTTTCTTT.